This entry is about one T cell receptor beta chain. Its antigen is currently unknown. This record belongs to a study of Ad26.COV2.S vaccination and SARS-CoV-2 variants. Study-wide context: Enrollment placed the donor in the COV1001 Ad26.COV2.S trial arm.

Study observations and caveats: Vaccine recipients posted higher spike-specific TCR breadth than their placebo counterparts. An underestimation of total T cell responses may have resulted from the TCR breadth and depth analyses. Reported post-vaccination CD8+ and CD4+ T cell responses to spike showed substantial breadth.

This table comes from immunoSEQ multiplex PCR, and its TCRdb copy is limited to in-frame clones, with some not included. Here the sample spans about 280,000 clones, about 89% being singletons. Noted treatment: approximately 18 received Ad26.COV2.S at low or high dose, single or two shots; several received placebo; per-sample allocation not given. Repertoires come from day 63 after the first vaccine or placebo injection. The clonotype was recovered from a person aged 18-60 years who received the Ad26.COV2.S COVID-19 vaccine or a placebo. The material was peripheral blood, obtained in a trial of Ad26.COV2.S vaccine versus placebo.

The CDR3 region is CASSLRGSNQPQHF. The CDR3 bases are TGTGCCAGCAGCTTAAGAGGGAGCAATCAGCCCCAGCATTTT. V usage is TRBV7-2 and J usage is TRBJ1-5, with no clear D. The germline V and J ends were trimmed by 2 bases and 1 base, with 6 bases remaining between them. Germline assignment: CDR1 SGHTA and CDR2 FQGNSA. The CDR3 is made up of 14 amino acids.